This T cell receptor (beta chain) was documented in a study of blood T cell repertoires in COVID-19. At the level of the study: COVID-19 samples from acute and convalescent phases originated in the United States, Italy and Spain. Nucleic acid was either cDNA or gDNA, and it came from T cells, B-cell-depleted T cells, or PBMCs.

As originally analysed: Reference gene primer amplification yielded estimated nucleated cell counts. Sequencing used immunoSEQ multiplex PCR; TCRdb keeps in-frame clones, though not all of them. The V and J calls and clone size were taken over from that table, and D and trimming were inferred from the DNA. In the table there are about 69,000 clones, 79% of which are singletons. This clone was recorded a few times. V lost 2 bases to trimming and J lost 4 bases; unmatched junction nucleotides: 8. The germline V gene has CDR1 MNHEY and CDR2 SMNVEV (reference sequence). The CDR3 length is 17 residues. This TCR was sampled from a man aged 60 to 75 with acute or convalescent COVID-19. Specimen: peripheral blood. V is TRBV27 and J is TRBJ2-1; 10 bases map to TRBD2. CDR3 DNA sequence: TGTGCCAGCAGTTTACGCTTCCGGACTAGCGGTTACAATGAGCAGTTCTTC. It encodes CASSLRFRTSGYNEQFF.